The 9 T cell receptor beta chains below all came from one sample that was sequenced in a study of T cells in Graves' hyperthyroidism and ophthalmopathy. What was amplified from RNA transcripts were TCR beta CDR3 regions. Primed by the HTBI set, a first-round RT-PCR was run on the TCR CDR3. TCRdb reanalysed the multiplex PCR reads using MiXCR and keeps one entry per CDR3 protein. Here the sample spans roughly 720,000 distinct CDR3 sequences, 17% being singletons. The sample was blood. The receptors come from a man aged 45-65 years with Graves' hyperthyroidism.

This clonotype has at least ten counts. The chain carries TRBV2 and TRBJ1-6; D is ambiguous. The V end lost 3 bases, the J end lost 5 bases, and 11 bases lay between the germline ends. The length of the CDR3 is 15 residues. Looked up from germline, CDR1 is SNHLY and CDR2 is FYNNEI. CDR3 loop: CASSDSGVNNSPLHF. The CDR3 bases are TGTGCCAGCAGTGATTCCGGGGTAAATAATTCACCCCTCCACTTT.

This clonotype appeared many times. A read error may produce the germline difference seen at one junction end. The chain combines TRBV6-1 with TRBJ2-3; 7 bases are a match to TRBD2. This CDR3 comprises 12 residues. Per the germline V gene, CDR1 is MNHNS and CDR2 is SASEGT. This chain's CDR3 is CGSGTNTDTQYF. In nucleotides, the CDR3 is TGCGGTTCCGGGACTAACACAGATACGCAGTATTTT.

The chain uses TRBV7-3 and TRBJ2-1; maybe TRBD1 (5 bases). V dropped 1 base and J dropped 0 bases, with 13 bases sitting between them. The CDR3 extends over 17 amino acids. The V gene's germline CDR1 is SGHTA and CDR2 FQGTGA. The CDR3, as DNA: TGTGCCAGCAGCTTAATGGGTTACAGGAGCTCCTACAATGAGCAGTTCTTC. It yields the protein CASSLMGYRSSYNEQFF.

The rearrangement uses TRBV2 and TRBJ2-1; TRBD2 matches at 11 bases. The CDR3 consists of 14 residues. Germline CDR1 SNHLY, CDR2 FYNNEI. The V and J ends lost 3 bases and 9 bases, in that order; junction bases with no gene match: 4. CDR3 loop: CASSEASGRIEQFF. CDR3 coding DNA: TGTGCCAGCAGTGAGGCTAGCGGGAGGATTGAGCAGTTCTTC.

The chain is built from TRBV6-1 and TRBJ1-4; TRBD1 agrees at 11 bases. After removal of 2 bases from V and 7 bases from J, the junction contained 3 bases not matched to a gene. Germline CDR1 MNHNS, CDR2 SASEGT. CDR3 length: 15 amino acids. CDR3 in amino acids: CASSESGTGGEKLFF. CDR3 nucleotides: TGTGCCAGCAGTGAATCTGGGACAGGGGGTGAAAAACTGTTTTTT.

This clonotype was seen many times. The chain uses TRBV6-1 and TRBJ1-5, with 7 positions matching TRBD1. Germline lookup yields CDR1 MNHNS and CDR2 SASEGT. Losses at the gene ends were 6 bases for V and 3 bases for J; bases not matched to a gene: 8. The CDR3 loop spans 15 amino acids. Written as DNA, the CDR3 is TGTGCCAGCAGGCTACAGGGGAATGACAATCAGCCCCAGCATTTT. Its protein is CASRLQGNDNQPQHF.

The V call is TRBV6-1, the J call TRBJ2-4, with D possibly matching TRBD2 (6 bases). Trimming pared 5 bases from V and 3 bases from J, leaving 14 bases between. The CDR3 length is 15 residues. Germline CDR1 and CDR2: MNHNS and SASEGT. CDR3 in amino acids: CASSPYTGDKNIQYF. CDR3 in DNA: TGTGCCAGCAGTCCCTATACGGGGGACAAAAACATTCAGTACTTC.

This clonotype showed up many times. This rearrangement joins TRBV27 to TRBJ1-4; tentative D call: TRBD1 (5 bases). CDR1 is MNHEY and CDR2 is SMNVEV in the germline V gene (reference sequence). This CDR3 has 14 residues. Trimming left V 3 bases short and J 8 bases short, with 13 bases between. The CDR3 DNA follows: TGTGCCAGCAGTTTCGGGGCGGCAGGAGAAAAACTGTTTTTT. This translates into CASSFGAAGEKLFF.

This clonotype has just a few counts. The rearrangement links TRBV13 to TRBJ2-7, with D possibly matching TRBD2 (6 bases). The CDR3 runs 16 residues. Germline CDR1 PRHDT, CDR2 FYEKMQ (reference sequence). V dropped 4 bases and J dropped 5 bases, with 21 bases sitting between them. The CDR3 region has the DNA TGTGCCAGCAGCTCACCGGGACTCCCAAATGGAGACGAGCAGTACTTC. Its translation: CASSSPGLPNGDEQYF. The whole variable domain, filled in from reference TRBV13 and TRBJ2-7, reads AAGVIQSPRHLIKEKRETATLKCYPIPRHDTVYWYQQGPGQDPQFLISFYEKMQSDKGSIPDRFSAQQFSDYHSELNMSSLELGDSALYFCASSSPGLPNGDEQYFGPGTRLTVT.